Shown below are 29 T cell receptor beta chains from a single sample sequenced in a study of neurological immune-mediated disorders. TCRdb called the 5' RACE reads again in MiXCR, with one record for every CDR3 protein. This sample has more than 50,000 distinct CDR3 sequences, with approximately 10% found just once. Material: PBMCs. Source of these receptors: a man in his 60s in good health.

Ten or more counts support this clonotype. This chain uses TRBV20-1 with TRBJ2-7; 9 nucleotides agree with TRBD1. V lost 3 bases and J lost 6; bases outside the gene matches: 9. This CDR3 has 14 amino acids. Germline CDR1 is DFQATT and CDR2 is SNEGSKA (reference sequence). CDR3 sequence (DNA): TGCAGTGCTAGTACGGGGACAGGGATGTCCGAGCAGTACTTC. Translated, it gives CSASTGTGMSEQYF.

V usage is TRBV19 and J usage is TRBJ1-6; 9 bases align to TRBD1. The V gene end was trimmed by 5 bases and the J gene end by 10 bases; junction bases not matched to a gene: 6. CDR1 LNHDA and CDR2 SQIVND come from the germline V gene (reference sequence). The CDR3 contains 14 residues. The CDR3 DNA sequence: TGTGCCAGTAGTCAGACAGGGGGTCGGTCACCCCTCCACTTT. Its translation is CASSQTGGRSPLHF.

This clonotype was seen ten or more times. The chain has TRBV7-2 and TRBJ2-1; D possibly corresponds to TRBD2 (5 bases). V was pared by 5 bases and J by 3 bases, with 8 bases between. Germline CDR1 SGHTA, CDR2 FQGNSA. The CDR3 has 13 amino acids. The CDR3 reads CASSVRDYNEQFF. Written as DNA, the CDR3 is TGTGCCAGCAGCGTCCGGGACTACAATGAGCAGTTCTTC.

Ten or more counts support this clonotype. The gene calls are TRBV7-2 and TRBJ1-2; TRBD1 matches 9 bases. Germline CDR1 reads SGHTA; CDR2 reads FQGNSA. The CDR3 totals 15 residues. Trimming cost V 6 bases and J 4 bases; bases outside gene matches: 9. The CDR3 is CASSYNRGQSYGYTF. The CDR3 DNA sequence: TGTGCCAGCAGTTACAACAGGGGGCAATCCTATGGCTACACCTTC. Filled out from reference TRBV7-2 and TRBJ1-2, the complete variable domain reads GAGVSQSPSNKVTEKGKDVELRCDPISGHTALYWYRQSLGQGLEFLIYFQGNSAPDKSGLPSDRFSAERTGGSVSTLTIQRTQQEDSAVYLCASSYNRGQSYGYTFGSGTRLTVV.

This clonotype was seen ten or more times. V and J are TRBV6-5 and TRBJ2-5; D call uncertain. Trimming removed 2 bases at V and 5 bases at J, with 12 bases between. Looked up from germline, CDR1 is MNHEY and CDR2 is SVGAGI. The CDR3 spans 14 residues. This CDR3 is CASSYQKGRETQYF. The CDR3 region has the DNA TGTGCCAGCAGTTACCAAAAGGGTAGGGAGACCCAGTACTTC.

This clonotype was recorded many times. The genes are TRBV7-2 and TRBJ1-5; D gene uncertain. The CDR3 totals 12 residues. With 1 base removed from V and 3 bases from J, the gap between germline ends came to 1 base. The germline V gene encodes CDR1 SGHTA and CDR2 FQGNSA. The CDR3 is CASSLDNQPQHF. CDR3 DNA: TGTGCCAGCAGCTTAGACAATCAGCCCCAGCATTTT. Full variable domain (remainder filled in from reference TRBV7-2 and TRBJ1-5): GAGVSQSPSNKVTEKGKDVELRCDPISGHTALYWYRQSLGQGLEFLIYFQGNSAPDKSGLPSDRFSAERTGGSVSTLTIQRTQQEDSAVYLCASSLDNQPQHFGDGTRLSIL.

This clonotype was observed at least ten times. This sequence joins TRBV28 and TRBJ2-7; either TRBD1 or TRBD2 may supply D (6 bases each). Germline V lookup: CDR1 MDHEN, CDR2 SYDVKM. This CDR3 comprises 15 residues. Trimming left V 3 bases short and J 0 bases short, with 12 bases between. CDR3 sequence reads: CASSFRGLSSYEQYF. The DNA for the CDR3 is TGTGCCAGCAGTTTCCGGGGGCTGAGCTCCTACGAGCAGTACTTC.

The table lists this clonotype with many counts. The chain is built from TRBV7-2 and TRBJ1-4; possibly TRBD1 for D (5 bases). Germline assignment: CDR1 SGHTA and CDR2 FQGNSA. V was cut by 1 base and J by 4 bases, with 16 bases left in between. The CDR3 is 17 amino acids. The CDR3 sequence: CASSLELAGQVNEKLFF. The CDR3 coding sequence is TGTGCCAGCAGCTTAGAACTCGCAGGACAAGTTAATGAAAAACTGTTTTTT.

This clonotype was found many times. This sequence joins TRBV20-1 and TRBJ2-5; 10 bases align to TRBD2. The J segment lost 5 bases and the V segment lost 5 bases, leaving 5 bases of the junction unmatched. CDR1 and CDR2 (germline): DFQATT, SNEGSKA (reference sequence). CDR3 length: 13 amino acids. CDR3 amino acids: CSALSGGLETQYF. The CDR3 DNA reads TGCAGTGCTCTTAGCGGGGGGTTGGAGACCCAGTACTTC.

The J gene is TRBJ2-3, the V gene TRBV2; D gene unclear. Trimming cost V 5 bases and J 7 bases, with 10 bases left between them. The germline V gene has CDR1 SNHLY and CDR2 FYNNEI. The CDR3 runs to 12 residues. The CDR3 sequence: CASSPDPHTQYF. The CDR3 DNA reads as TGTGCCAGCAGTCCTGACCCACATACGCAGTATTTT.

In its sample, this clonotype was seen many times. The chain joins TRBV3-1 to TRBJ1-1, with 8 bases that match TRBD1. J was trimmed by 3 bases and V by 2 bases; bases with no gene match: 5. This CDR3 comprises 15 residues. The V gene's germline CDR1 is LGHDT and CDR2 YNNKEL (reference sequence). CDR3 in amino acids: CASSQSTGADTEAFF. The CDR3 DNA follows: TGTGCCAGCAGCCAATCGACAGGGGCGGACACTGAAGCTTTCTTT.

This clonotype was found many times. This rearrangement joins TRBV20-1 to TRBJ2-7; tentative D call: TRBD1 (5 bases). The CDR3 is 13 amino acids. The V and J ends lost 3 bases and 5 bases respectively, with 14 bases between them. Germline V gives CDR1 DFQATT, CDR2 SNEGSKA (reference sequence). The CDR3 DNA reads as TGCAGTGCTAGGGCCGCGGCAGGGCACGAGCAGTACTTC. It encodes CSARAAAGHEQYF.

Ten or more counts support this clonotype. The chain joins TRBV4-3 to TRBJ2-5, with 9 bases identical to TRBD2. V dropped 0 bases and J dropped 5; count of bases not matched to a gene: 4. This CDR3 has 15 amino acids. Germline CDR1 and CDR2: LGHNA and YSLEER. CDR3 amino acids: CASSQERGGWETQYF. The CDR3, as DNA: TGCGCCAGCAGCCAAGAGCGGGGGGGATGGGAGACCCAGTACTTC.

This clonotype was seen many times. The chain is built from TRBV6-2 or TRBV6-3 and TRBJ2-7; TRBD1 might be the D (5 bases). Germline-derived CDR1 and CDR2 are MNHEY and SVGEGT. CDR3 length equals 13 residues. Deletions cut 2 bases from V and 4 bases from J, with 9 bases between. The CDR3 spells CASSYDSRYEQYF. DNA of the CDR3: TGTGCCAGCAGTTACGACAGTAGGTACGAGCAGTACTTC.

J is TRBJ2-3 and V is TRBV12-3 or TRBV12-4; D gene ambiguous. The CDR3 is made up of 14 amino acids. V shed 3 bases and J shed 4 bases, with 11 bases lying between them. The CDR3 sequence: CASSLIRTPDTQYF. In DNA form, the CDR3 reads TGTGCCAGCAGTTTGATCAGGACCCCAGATACGCAGTATTTT.

This clonotype was counted many times. This chain links TRBV7-8 with TRBJ1-1, with D perhaps matching TRBD1 (6 bases). The CDR3 is 13 residues long. Germline CDR1 is SGHVS and CDR2 is FQNEAQ. Trimming left V 2 bases short and J 4 bases short, with 8 bases between. CDR3 protein: CASSLRDTTEAFF. The DNA for the CDR3 is TGTGCCAGCAGCTTACGGGACACCACTGAAGCTTTCTTT.

A word on this clonotype: One end of the junction varies from germline; a read error may be responsible. The chain carries TRBV16 and TRBJ2-1; D ambiguous. CDR1 is KGHSY, CDR2 FQNENV, per germline. The CDR3 length is 11 residues. This chain's CDR3 is CASSQSYYTAF. The CDR3 nucleotides read TGTGCCAGCAGCCAATCGTACTACACAGCCTTC.

V gene TRBV7-3 combines with J gene TRBJ1-1; 12 bases map to TRBD1. The CDR3 runs to 19 residues. Trimming at V came to 5 bases and at J to 1 base, leaving 14 bases not matched to a gene. CDR1 and CDR2 (germline): SGHTA, FQGTGA. This CDR3 is CASSAARPGQGARNTEAFF. The CDR3 coding sequence is TGTGCCAGCAGCGCCGCACGTCCGGGACAGGGGGCGCGGAACACTGAAGCTTTCTTT.

This chain links TRBV6-5 with TRBJ2-5; D is ambiguous. The CDR3 is 14 residues long. Germline V lookup: CDR1 MNHEY, CDR2 SVGAGI. Trimming removed 5 bases at V and 0 bases at J, with 10 bases between. CDR3 region: CASSRPAYQETQYF. CDR3 nucleotides: TGTGCCAGCAGTCGGCCAGCGTACCAAGAGACCCAGTACTTC.

Many counts were recorded for this clonotype. V gene TRBV7-9 combines with J gene TRBJ1-1; D possibly corresponds to TRBD1 (6 bases). Between the trimmed V and J ends, which lost 7 bases and 10 bases, there was a span of 16 bases. The CDR3 sequence is 12 residues long. Germline lookup yields CDR1 SEHNR and CDR2 FQNEAQ (reference sequence). CDR3 residues: CASTPGAWGAFF. The CDR3 DNA reads TGTGCCAGCACCCCGGGGGCCTGGGGAGCTTTCTTT. Full variable domain (outside the CDR3, taken from reference TRBV7-9 and TRBJ1-1): DTGVSQNPRHKITKRGQNVTFRCDPISEHNRLYWYRQTLGQGPEFLTYFQNEAQLEKSRLLSDRFSAERPKGSFSTLEIQRTEQGDSAMYLCASTPGAWGAFFGQGTRLTVV.

This clonotype has a count of ten or more. The chain is built from TRBV20-1 and TRBJ2-7, with 7 bases aligning to TRBD2. J gave up 2 bases and V 3 bases, and 1 base lay outside the gene matches. Per the germline V gene, CDR1 is DFQATT and CDR2 is SNEGSKA (reference sequence). There are 12 residues in the CDR3. The CDR3 region is CSASGGTYEQYF. The CDR3 region has the DNA TGCAGTGCTAGCGGGGGGACCTACGAGCAGTACTTC.

This clonotype showed up many times. The rearrangement links TRBV20-1 to TRBJ1-1, with 8 positions matching TRBD1. The CDR3 runs 16 residues. Germline CDR1 reads DFQATT; CDR2 reads SNEGSKA (reference sequence). V shed 2 bases, J shed 0 bases, and the junction held 8 bases outside the gene matches. CDR3 DNA sequence: TGCAGTGCTAGAACGTCAGGGGGCCTCTTGAACACTGAAGCTTTCTTT. Protein product: CSARTSGGLLNTEAFF.

This clonotype was observed a few times. This chain connects TRBV20-1 to TRBJ1-4; D is unresolved. The germline gives CDR1 DFQATT, CDR2 SNEGSKA (reference sequence). The V end lost 6 bases, the J end lost 7 bases, and 15 bases lay between the germline ends. This CDR3 is built from 13 residues. The CDR3 loop is CSALEVNGEKLFF. DNA for the CDR3: TGCAGTGCACTAGAAGTAAACGGTGAAAAACTGTTTTTT.

This clonotype came up many times. The chain couples TRBV5-1 to TRBJ2-7; 11 nucleotides agree with TRBD1. The J segment lost 7 bases and the V segment lost 4 bases, leaving 10 bases of the junction unmatched. Germline CDR1 SGHRS, CDR2 YFSETQ. The CDR3 extends over 15 amino acids. CDR3 region: CASSGRTGGVEEQYF. The CDR3 coding sequence is TGCGCCAGCAGCGGAAGGACAGGGGGCGTAGAGGAGCAGTACTTC.

This clonotype was seen ten or more times. J is TRBJ2-5 and V is TRBV24-1; D could derive from TRBD1 or TRBD2 (6 bases each). CDR1 is KGHDR and CDR2 is SFDVKD in the germline V gene. The CDR3 is 14 amino acids. The V end was cut by 2 bases, the J end by 3 bases, with 9 bases between. The DNA for the CDR3 is TGTGCCACCAGTGATTCGCGGGACAAAGAGACCCAGTACTTC. Protein sequence: CATSDSRDKETQYF.

This clonotype was recorded at least ten times. The genes are TRBV7-9 and TRBJ1-1; 9 bases match TRBD1. CDR3 length: 13 residues. Trimming at V came to 5 bases and at J to 7 bases, leaving 5 bases not matched to a gene. Looked up from germline, CDR1 is SEHNR and CDR2 is FQNEAQ (reference sequence). The CDR3 is CASSTGGSGEAFF. For the CDR3, the DNA is TGTGCCAGCAGCACAGGGGGCTCAGGTGAAGCTTTCTTT.

This clonotype was detected ten times or more. The chain employs TRBV6-5 and TRBJ2-1; D may match TRBD1 or TRBD2 (5 bases each). Looked up from germline, CDR1 is MNHEY and CDR2 is SVGAGI. There are 13 residues in the CDR3. The V end lost 9 bases, the J end lost 10 bases, and 19 bases lay between the germline ends. CDR3 loop: CASTLPGSGEQFF. CDR3 nucleotides: TGTGCCAGTACGCTTCCAGGGAGTGGCGAGCAGTTCTTC.

The table lists this clonotype with a count of one. V gene TRBV10-3 combines with J gene TRBJ2-7; D assignment may be TRBD1 or TRBD2 (5 bases each). The CDR3 spans 12 residues. The V gene lost 10 bases and the J gene lost 1 base, with 11 bases spanning the gap. Germline V gives CDR1 ENHRY, CDR2 SYGVKD. CDR3 in DNA: TGTGCCACCGGGGACGGTTCCTACGAGCAGTACTTC. Its protein is CATGDGSYEQYF.

By share of the sample, this clonotype is medium-sized. The chain combines TRBV4-2 with TRBJ1-1; tentative D call: TRBD1 (6 bases). V was trimmed by 5 bases and J by 3 bases, leaving 16 bases between them. The CDR3 is made up of 15 amino acids. Germline CDR1 LGHNA, CDR2 YNFKEQ. CDR3 DNA sequence: TGTGCCAGCAGCGAAGCGGGGGGCGAGGACACTGAAGCTTTCTTT. Amino acid sequence: CASSEAGGEDTEAFF.